The entry below gives a single TCR beta chain sequence along with its context. Its target is not known. PCR was performed using 60 Vbeta and 13 Jbeta primers. TCRdb's table, derived via immunoSEQ multiplex PCR, lists solely in-frame clones and lacks some. This sample has under 45,000 clones, with 80% found just once. This sample was taken from a study of cytomegalovirus exposure and HLA in healthy donors. Though probably carrying unrecorded immune exposures, donors were nominally healthy at sampling. Whole-study findings and limits: The study flagged some 170 TCR beta chains as cytomegalovirus-associated. Roughly even sequencing depth across donors was the assumption behind the presence/absence analyses. TCR association rates varied by HLA locus in a later analysis, with DRB1 highest and HLA-C lowest.

Sequenced: PBMCs. This clonotype was sampled from a male donor in good health and CMV-seronegative.

The DNA of the CDR3 is TGTGCCAGCAGCACCAACAGGGGGCGCGGTCACTATGGCTACACCTTC. Translated: CASSTNRGRGHYGYTF. The J gene is TRBJ1-2, the V gene TRBV5-4, with 9 bases matching TRBD1. Trimming took 4 bases from V and 3 from J; bases not matched to a gene: 10. The CDR3 loop spans 16 amino acids. Per the germline V gene, CDR1 is SGHNT and CDR2 is YYREEE (reference sequence). Using reference TRBV5-4 and TRBJ1-2 for the parts outside the CDR3, the full variable domain is ETGVTQSPTHLIKTRGQQVTLRCSSQSGHNTVSWYQQALGQGPQFIFQYYREEENGRGNFPPRFSGLQFPNYSSELNVNALELDDSALYLCASSTNRGRGHYGYTFGSGTRLTVV.